This T cell receptor (beta chain) came from a study of blood T cells in healthy people across ages. There are a few counts of this clonotype. The CDR3 is 13 residues long. Per the germline V gene, CDR1 is LNHNV and CDR2 is YYDKDF (reference sequence). A J-beta primer mix and a sample-barcoded 5' primer were used in a second PCR of about 6 to 12 cycles. TCRdb called the 5' RACE reads again in MiXCR, with one record for every CDR3 protein. The table lists 540,000 or so distinct CDR3 sequences, approximately 25% of them singletons. At least 5 micrograms of total RNA were extracted per sample. The same specimen was also included in a second study, on T cells of mothers and their children. That publication notes: Over 9 million TCR beta CDR3 reads were obtained from each mother, and approximately 2.7 million from each child.

The clonotype comes from a boy between 10 and 17 years old in good health. The chain joins TRBV15 to TRBJ2-5, with a tentative D call TRBD1 (6 bases). The J call is doubtful: the DNA matches TRBJ2-7 better. The sequencing sample was made of blood. The CDR3 protein is CATKMTGGYEQYF. For the CDR3, the DNA is TGTGCCACCAAGATGACAGGAGGATACGAGCAGTACTTC.